One sample yielded the 5 T cell receptor beta chains listed below, sequenced in a study of cytomegalovirus exposure and HLA in healthy donors. The study ran its PCR with 60 Vbeta and 13 Jbeta primers. Sequencing was performed with immunoSEQ multiplex PCR; in TCRdb, only in-frame clones are kept and a portion is missing. In all, the sample yields 200,000 to 250,000 clones. The sequenced sample consisted of PBMCs. These receptors originate from a woman between 25 and 40 years old in good health and CMV-seropositive.

The V call is TRBV7-9, the J call TRBJ1-5; D is ambiguous. Per the germline V gene, CDR1 is SEHNR and CDR2 is FQNEAQ (reference sequence). The CDR3 is 13 amino acids. Deletions cut 1 base from V and 4 bases from J, with 5 bases between. This chain's CDR3 is CASSLGPNQPQHF. CDR3 sequence (DNA): TGTGCCAGCAGCTTAGGGCCAAATCAGCCCCAGCATTTT.

The chain is built from TRBV25-1 and TRBJ2-7; TRBD1 aligns across 9 bases. The CDR3 is 16 amino acids. Germline values: CDR1 MGHDK, CDR2 SYGVNS. The V and J ends lost 1 base and 1 base, in that order; junction bases with no gene match: 5. This CDR3 is CASSESKDRGSYEQYF. CDR3 sequence (DNA): TGTGCCAGCAGTGAATCAAAGGACAGGGGATCCTACGAGCAGTACTTC.

The chain couples TRBV5-1 to TRBJ1-3; 7 bases map to TRBD1. CDR1 and CDR2 from the germline V gene are SGHRS and YFSETQ. The CDR3 has 15 residues. The J segment lost 0 bases and the V segment lost 5 bases, leaving 5 bases of the junction unmatched. CDR3 residues: CASRLTGDSGNTIYF. Written as DNA, the CDR3 is TGCGCCAGCAGACTCACAGGGGACTCTGGAAACACCATATATTTT.

The V gene is TRBV9, the J gene TRBJ2-3; maybe TRBD2 (5 bases). V gave up 2 bases and J gave up 4 bases, with 11 bases separating them. This CDR3 contains 14 residues. Germline V gene lookup returns CDR1 SGDLS and CDR2 YYNGEE. The CDR3 is CASSVDFLADTQYF. The CDR3 bases are TGTGCCAGCAGCGTGGACTTTCTGGCAGATACGCAGTATTTT.

V and J are TRBV15 and TRBJ2-7, with 10 bases fitting TRBD1. The CDR3 spans 15 residues. With 0 bases clipped from V and 5 bases from J, the junction kept 4 bases outside the gene matches. Germline CDR1 reads LNHNV; CDR2 reads YYDKDF (reference sequence). As DNA, the CDR3 is TGTGCCACCAGCAGAGACCCCGGGACAGGGGACGAGCAGTACTTC. Translating it yields CATSRDPGTGDEQYF.